These 27 T cell receptor beta chains came from one sample sequenced in a study of vaccination and CD4 T cells after COVID-19. Sequencing of the DNA from cultured CD4+ T cells was carried out with the Oncomine TCR Beta short-read assay. TCRdb re-called the PCR reads with MiXCR, one entry per CDR3 protein. Among some 8,900 distinct CDR3 sequences, approximately 63% were seen once, and the ten largest hold about 23%. As to treatment: roughly 10-day PBMC culture with coronavirus spike peptide pools or control peptides (ViraFEST assay). Their target antigens are unknown. Source material: CD4+ T cells from blood, cultured in vitro. The receptors were gathered from a human donor who had recovered from COVID-19.

This chain connects TRBV15 to TRBJ2-5; 8 nucleotides match TRBD1. The CDR3 length is 15 residues. The V gene end was trimmed by 3 bases and the J gene end by 1 base; junction bases not matched to a gene: 4. CDR1 LNHNV and CDR2 YYDKDF come from the germline V gene (reference sequence). CDR3 sequence: CATSRLGQGQETQYF. CDR3 coding DNA: TGTGCCACCAGCAGGCTCGGACAGGGCCAAGAGACCCAGTACTTC.

This clonotype is judged large. This chain links TRBV10-3 with TRBJ1-1, with TRBD1 identical over 7 bases. V lost 4 bases and J lost 1; bases outside the gene matches: 9. CDR3 size: 16 residues. Germline V gives CDR1 ENHRY, CDR2 SYGVKD. The CDR3 DNA reads as TGTGCCATCAGTGCCCGGGACAGCAACTCGAACACTGAAGCTTTCTTT. Its protein product is CAISARDSNSNTEAFF.

V gene TRBV7-2 combines with J gene TRBJ1-2; TRBD1 matches at 7 bases. From germline, CDR1 is SGHTA and CDR2 FQGNSA. CDR3 size: 14 residues. V was clipped by 1 base and J by 4 bases; unmatched bases: 3. The DNA of the CDR3 is TGTGCCAGCAGCTTAGATCAGGGGGGCTATGGCTACACCTTC. It yields the protein CASSLDQGGYGYTF. The whole variable domain, remainder taken from reference TRBV7-2 and TRBJ1-2, is GAGVSQSPSNKVTEKGKDVELRCDPISGHTALYWYRQSLGQGLEFLIYFQGNSAPDKSGLPSDRFSAERTGGSVSTLTIQRTQQEDSAVYLCASSLDQGGYGYTFGSGTRLTVV.

This clonotype was counted only a few times. The chain recombines TRBV24-1 with TRBJ2-5; the D gene is possibly TRBD1 (6 bases). The V gene lost 5 bases and the J gene lost 7 bases, with 16 bases spanning the gap. The length of the CDR3 is 14 residues. Germline V lookup: CDR1 KGHDR, CDR2 SFDVKD. The DNA for the CDR3 is TGTGCCACCAGTGCGCCGGGACATGCGGGGACCCAGTACTTC. As protein: CATSAPGHAGTQYF.

V gene TRBV10-3 combines with J gene TRBJ1-1, with D perhaps matching TRBD1 (6 bases). The V gene's germline CDR1 is ENHRY and CDR2 SYGVKD. Trimming pared 4 bases from V and 7 bases from J, leaving 13 bases between. This CDR3 contains 13 residues. The CDR3 protein is CAISGGQGGEAFF. In DNA form, the CDR3 reads TGTGCCATCAGTGGGGGGCAGGGCGGTGAAGCTTTCTTT.

This clonotype was seen just once. The chain joins TRBV27 to TRBJ1-5; D gene uncertain. The germline gives CDR1 MNHEY, CDR2 SMNVEV (reference sequence). V dropped 6 bases and J dropped 6 bases, with 12 bases sitting between them. The length of the CDR3 is 13 residues. CDR3 loop: CASSKLLGQPQHF. The CDR3 nucleotides are TGTGCCAGCAGCAAGTTGTTGGGTCAGCCCCAGCATTTT.

This clonotype came up a few times. This chain links TRBV7-9 with TRBJ2-5; 10 bases line up with TRBD2. The length of the CDR3 is 11 residues. The germline gives CDR1 SEHNR, CDR2 FQNEAQ (reference sequence). V trimming: 10 bases; J trimming: 5 bases; junction bases outside the gene matches: 1. CDR3 amino acids: CATAGGETQYF. The CDR3 DNA is TGTGCCACAGCGGGAGGGGAGACCCAGTACTTC. The whole variable domain, filled in from reference TRBV7-9 and TRBJ2-5, reads DTGVSQNPRHKITKRGQNVTFRCDPISEHNRLYWYRQTLGQGPEFLTYFQNEAQLEKSRLLSDRFSAERPKGSFSTLEIQRTEQGDSAMYLCATAGGETQYFGPGTRLLVL.

This chain joins TRBV7-2 and TRBJ2-1, with TRBD2 matching 10 bases. This CDR3 contains 13 residues. Germline V CDR1 and CDR2: SGHTA, FQGNSA. With V trimmed by 5 bases and J by 9 bases, 4 bases remained unmatched. CDR3 in DNA: TGTGCCAGCAGCGATAGACTAGCGGGTGAGCAGTTCTTC. This codes for CASSDRLAGEQFF.

This chain connects TRBV7-9 to TRBJ2-7; TRBD1 matches 8 bases. V was pared by 4 bases and J by 2 bases, with 7 bases of the junction left unmatched. The germline gives CDR1 SEHNR, CDR2 FQNEAQ (reference sequence). The CDR3 runs to 15 residues. The chain's CDR3 is CASSSRTGLTYEQYF. The CDR3 DNA follows: TGTGCCAGCAGCTCCCGGACAGGGCTAACCTACGAGCAGTACTTC.

The rearrangement links TRBV20-1 to TRBJ1-5, with D unresolved. The length of the CDR3 is 13 residues. Trimming left V 1 base short and J 3 bases short, with 7 bases between. Germline V gene sequence: CDR1 DFQATT, CDR2 SNEGSKA (reference sequence). The CDR3 DNA reads as TGCAGTGCTAGAGTTAGGGACAATCAGCCCCAGCATTTT. Translation gives CSARVRDNQPQHF.

V gene TRBV7-2 combines with J gene TRBJ2-7, with 9 bases identical to TRBD1. CDR1 is SGHTA and CDR2 is FQGNSA in the germline V gene. The CDR3 is made up of 14 amino acids. After removal of 3 bases from V and 4 bases from J, the junction contained 4 bases not matched to a gene. CDR3 amino acids: CASSLGTGMYEQYF. The CDR3 nucleotides read TGTGCCAGCAGCTTGGGGACAGGGATGTACGAGCAGTACTTC. Together with reference TRBV7-2 and TRBJ2-7, the CDR3 gives the full variable domain: GAGVSQSPSNKVTEKGKDVELRCDPISGHTALYWYRQSLGQGLEFLIYFQGNSAPDKSGLPSDRFSAERTGGSVSTLTIQRTQQEDSAVYLCASSLGTGMYEQYFGPGTRLTVT.

In DNA form, the CDR3 reads TGTGCCAGCAGCTTAGGCCTAGCGGGAAAGACCCAGTACTTC. Its protein product is CASSLGLAGKTQYF. The chain combines TRBV11-3 with TRBJ2-5, with 9 bases lining up with TRBD2. Germline V gene sequence: CDR1 SGHNT, CDR2 YENEEA. The V segment lost 1 base and the J segment 6 bases; nucleotides outside the gene matches: 3. The CDR3 has 14 residues.

The genes are TRBV7-2 and TRBJ2-5; TRBD2 matches 8 bases. The CDR3 contains 14 residues. V was clipped by 6 bases and J by 5 bases; unmatched bases: 8. In germline, CDR1 is SGHTA, CDR2 FQGNSA. CDR3 amino acids: CASRASGGGETQYF. The CDR3 DNA reads as TGTGCCAGCAGAGCTTCCGGCGGGGGGGAGACCCAGTACTTC.

Worth noting for this clonotype: Its ends do not fully match the called genes, so a read error is possible. The chain carries TRBV7-7 and TRBJ2-5; maybe TRBD2 (5 bases). Germline-derived CDR1 and CDR2 are SSHAT and FNYEAQ (reference sequence). The CDR3 has 14 amino acids. CDR3 protein: CASSLAFFRETQYF. In nucleotides, the CDR3 is TGTGCTAGCAGCTTAGCGTTCTTTCGGGAGACCCAGTACTTC.

The CDR3 nucleotides are TGTGCCAGCAGCCCGCCGGCAGGGCCTTCATATGGGCAGTACTTC. Translated, it gives CASSPPAGPSYGQYF. V and J are TRBV5-6 and TRBJ2-7; possibly TRBD1 for D (5 bases). Per the germline V gene, CDR1 is SGHDT and CDR2 is YYEEEE. This CDR3 contains 15 residues. V shed 4 bases and J shed 9 bases, with 23 bases lying between them.

The chain recombines TRBV20-1 with TRBJ1-1; D is uncertain. V lost 8 bases and J lost 3, with 10 bases in between. The germline CDR1 and CDR2 sequences are DFQATT and SNEGSKA (reference sequence). The CDR3 sequence is 11 residues long. CDR3 bases: TGCAGTCCGGTTAGGGACACTGAAGCTTTCTTT. Translated: CSPVRDTEAFF.

This clonotype showed up just a few times. The chain has TRBV20-1 and TRBJ1-2, with TRBD1 identical over 9 bases. Germline lookup yields CDR1 DFQATT and CDR2 SNEGSKA (reference sequence). The CDR3 has 13 amino acids. J gave up 6 bases and V 2 bases, and 4 bases lay outside the gene matches. Here the CDR3 reads CSARLQGADGYTF. The DNA of the CDR3 is TGCAGTGCTAGACTACAGGGGGCCGATGGCTACACCTTC.

The rearrangement joins TRBV9 to TRBJ2-1; D is unclear. The V and J ends lost 0 bases and 4 bases respectively, with 2 bases between them. Germline V CDR1 and CDR2: SGDLS, YYNGEE. This CDR3 has 12 residues. CDR3 protein: CASSVEYNEQFF. Here the CDR3 DNA reads TGTGCCAGCAGCGTAGAGTACAATGAGCAGTTCTTC.

The V and J genes are TRBV20-1 and TRBJ2-7; no reliable D call. CDR1 is DFQATT and CDR2 is SNEGSKA in the germline V gene (reference sequence). V was clipped by 5 bases and J by 5 bases, with 22 bases between them. The CDR3 loop spans 15 amino acids. The CDR3 DNA reads as TGCAGTGCTGGCAGAAAGTCCTTACTCCCCCACGAGCAGTACTTC. This gives the protein CSAGRKSLLPHEQYF.

In its sample, this clonotype was seen a few times. The chain carries TRBV20-1 and TRBJ2-5; D is unclear. This CDR3 has 13 residues. The ends were cut back, 3 bases at V and 0 bases at J, with 8 bases in the middle. Germline-derived CDR1 and CDR2 are DFQATT and SNEGSKA (reference sequence). CDR3 sequence: CSARKGYQETQYF. Written as DNA, the CDR3 is TGCAGTGCTAGGAAGGGATACCAAGAGACCCAGTACTTC.

The chain links TRBV15 to TRBJ1-5, with unresolved D. V was trimmed by 1 base and J by 5 bases, leaving 12 bases between them. Germline values: CDR1 LNHNV, CDR2 YYDKDF (reference sequence). The CDR3 consists of 15 residues. The CDR3 sequence is CATSRVEGDYQPQHF. CDR3 DNA sequence: TGTGCCACCAGCAGAGTGGAGGGAGACTATCAGCCCCAGCATTTT. Complete variable domain (other parts from reference TRBV15 and TRBJ1-5): DAMVIQNPRYQVTQFGKPVTLSCSQTLNHNVMYWYQQKSSQAPKLLFHYYDKDFNNEADTPDNFQSRRPNTSFCFLDIRSPGLGDTAMYLCATSRVEGDYQPQHFGDGTRLSIL.

This clonotype was counted a few times. This rearrangement joins TRBV7-2 to TRBJ1-5, with 7 bases lining up with TRBD1. The germline V gene has CDR1 SGHTA and CDR2 FQGNSA. The CDR3 is made up of 15 amino acids. Trimming took 5 bases from V and 2 from J; bases not matched to a gene: 6. The CDR3 spells CASSQGGIGNQPQHF. Here the CDR3 DNA reads TGTGCCAGCAGCCAGGGGGGTATCGGCAATCAGCCCCAGCATTTT. The complete variable domain, with remaining parts taken from reference TRBV7-2 and TRBJ1-5, reads GAGVSQSPSNKVTEKGKDVELRCDPISGHTALYWYRQSLGQGLEFLIYFQGNSAPDKSGLPSDRFSAERTGGSVSTLTIQRTQQEDSAVYLCASSQGGIGNQPQHFGDGTRLSIL.

The rearrangement links TRBV20-1 to TRBJ2-5, with D unresolved. Looked up from germline, CDR1 is DFQATT and CDR2 is SNEGSKA (reference sequence). Trimming stripped 1 base from V and 0 bases from J, with 6 bases between. This CDR3 is built from 13 residues. The CDR3: CSARAADQETQYF. The CDR3 DNA reads as TGCAGTGCTAGAGCTGCGGACCAAGAGACCCAGTACTTC.

V gene TRBV20-1 combines with J gene TRBJ1-2; no clear D. The germline V gene encodes CDR1 DFQATT and CDR2 SNEGSKA (reference sequence). Trimming took 0 bases from V and 3 from J, leaving 8 bases between them. The CDR3 length is 13 residues. CDR3: CSARDGSYYGYTF. The CDR3 DNA sequence: TGCAGTGCTAGAGACGGCAGCTACTATGGCTACACCTTC.

V is TRBV29-1 and J is TRBJ2-7; TRBD2 might be the D (5 bases). The V gene lost 5 bases and the J gene lost 4 bases, with 15 bases spanning the gap. Per the germline V gene, CDR1 is SQVTM and CDR2 is ANQGSEA. The CDR3 extends over 13 amino acids. CDR3 in DNA: TGCAGCGTTACCACAGCGGTTAGGTACGAGCAGTACTTC. This gives the protein CSVTTAVRYEQYF.

The chain combines TRBV28 with TRBJ2-5; D tentatively reads TRBD1 or TRBD2 (7 bases each). The CDR3 contains 13 residues. V shed 8 bases and J shed 1 base, with 11 bases lying between them. CDR1 and CDR2 from the germline V gene are MDHEN and SYDVKM. The DNA for the CDR3 is TGTGCCAGCTCAGGGGGGGGCCAAGAGACCCAGTACTTC. It translates to CASSGGGQETQYF.

The V gene is TRBV7-6, the J gene TRBJ2-5, with TRBD2 as a possible D gene (5 bases). The CDR3 contains 15 residues. Germline V gene sequence: CDR1 SGHVS, CDR2 FNYEAQ. V was shortened by 1 base and J by 5 bases, with 14 bases between the two germline ends. The CDR3 reads CASSLVLGLAETQYF. For the CDR3, the DNA is TGTGCCAGCAGCTTAGTTCTCGGGCTAGCCGAGACCCAGTACTTC.